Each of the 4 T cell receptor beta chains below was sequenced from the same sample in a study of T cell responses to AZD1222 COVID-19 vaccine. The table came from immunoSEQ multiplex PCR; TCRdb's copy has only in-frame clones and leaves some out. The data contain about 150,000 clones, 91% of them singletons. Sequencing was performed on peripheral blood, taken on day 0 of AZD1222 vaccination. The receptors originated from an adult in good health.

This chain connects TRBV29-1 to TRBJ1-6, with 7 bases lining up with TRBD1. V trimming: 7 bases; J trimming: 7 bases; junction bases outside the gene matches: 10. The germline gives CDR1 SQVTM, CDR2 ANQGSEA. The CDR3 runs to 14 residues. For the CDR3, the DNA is TGCAGCGCGTCGACCGGGACAGTAAATTCACCCCTCCACTTT. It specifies CSASTGTVNSPLHF.

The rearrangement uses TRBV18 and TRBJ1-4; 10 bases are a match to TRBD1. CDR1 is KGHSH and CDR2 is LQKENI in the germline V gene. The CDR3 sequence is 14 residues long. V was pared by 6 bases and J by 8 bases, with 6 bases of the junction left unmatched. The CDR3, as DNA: TGTGCCAGCTCTACCCGGGACAGGGGAGAAAAACTGTTTTTT. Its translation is CASSTRDRGEKLFF.

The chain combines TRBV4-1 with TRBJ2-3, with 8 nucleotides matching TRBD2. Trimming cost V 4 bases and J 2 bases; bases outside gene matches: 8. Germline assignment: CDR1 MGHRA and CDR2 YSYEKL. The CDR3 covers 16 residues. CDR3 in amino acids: CASSPGGLADTDTQYF. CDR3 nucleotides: TGCGCCAGCAGCCCGGGGGGGCTAGCGGACACAGATACGCAGTATTTT.

CDR3 amino acids: CASSPAGEGRTQYF. The CDR3 region has the DNA TGTGCCAGCAGCCCAGCGGGAGAGGGTCGGACCCAGTACTTC. The gene calls are TRBV7-3 and TRBJ2-5; 8 nucleotides agree with TRBD2. V gave up 5 bases and J gave up 7 bases; unmatched junction bases: 9. Germline V gene sequence: CDR1 SGHTA, CDR2 FQGTGA. The CDR3 spans 14 residues.